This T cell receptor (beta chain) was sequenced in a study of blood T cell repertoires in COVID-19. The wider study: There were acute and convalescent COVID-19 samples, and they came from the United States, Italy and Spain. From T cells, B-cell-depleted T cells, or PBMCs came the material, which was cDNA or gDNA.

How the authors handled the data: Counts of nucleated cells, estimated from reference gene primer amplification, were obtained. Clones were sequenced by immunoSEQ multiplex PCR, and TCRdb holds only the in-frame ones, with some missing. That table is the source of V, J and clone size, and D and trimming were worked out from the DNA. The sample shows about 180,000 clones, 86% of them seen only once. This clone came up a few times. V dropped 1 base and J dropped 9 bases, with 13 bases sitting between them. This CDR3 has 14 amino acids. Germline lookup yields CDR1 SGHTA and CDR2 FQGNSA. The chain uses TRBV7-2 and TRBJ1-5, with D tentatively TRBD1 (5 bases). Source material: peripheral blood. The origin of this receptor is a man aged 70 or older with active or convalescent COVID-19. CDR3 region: CASSLGQGDRPQHF. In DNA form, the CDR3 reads TGTGCCAGCAGCTTAGGGCAGGGTGATAGGCCCCAGCATTTT.